The 13 T cell receptor beta chains below all came from one sample that was sequenced in a study of cytomegalovirus exposure and HLA in healthy donors. With 60 Vbeta and 13 Jbeta primers, the PCR was carried out. TCRdb's copy holds only in-frame clones and misses some; the assay was immunoSEQ multiplex PCR. The sample consists of 75,000 to 100,000 clones, roughly 80% of them appearing once. Sequenced input: PBMCs. The receptor source for this set is a man in his sixties in good health and CMV-seropositive.

The chain has TRBV6-5 and TRBJ2-3; 10 bases line up with TRBD2. In germline, CDR1 is MNHEY, CDR2 SVGAGI. J lost 8 bases, V lost 3 bases, and 8 bases had no gene match. CDR3 length: 15 residues. CDR3 bases: TGTGCCAGCAGTTATTCCAGCGGGGGGGGAAGTACGCAGTATTTT. It codes for CASSYSSGGGSTQYF.

The sample holds a few counts of this clone. The chain uses TRBV6-5 and TRBJ2-2; D unresolved. CDR1 is MNHEY and CDR2 is SVGAGI in the germline V gene. The CDR3 is 12 residues long. Trimming shortened V by 7 bases and J by 6 bases, and 9 bases separated the two germline ends. CDR3 protein: CASKLSAGELFF. CDR3 nucleotide sequence: TGTGCCAGCAAATTGTCTGCCGGGGAGCTGTTTTTT.

The CDR3 bases are TGTGCCAGCAGTGTTGTCAACTCTGGAAACACCATATATTTT. Translation gives CASSVVNSGNTIYF. The V gene is TRBV2, the J gene TRBJ1-3; unclear D gene. The CDR3 runs 14 residues. CDR1 is SNHLY and CDR2 is FYNNEI in the germline V gene. The ends were cut back, 4 bases at V and 0 bases at J, with 7 bases in the middle.

The rearrangement joins TRBV5-6 to TRBJ2-5; a weak D match, TRBD2 (6 bases). The V gene lost 3 bases and the J gene lost 4 bases, with 13 bases spanning the gap. Germline V lookup: CDR1 SGHDT, CDR2 YYEEEE. The CDR3 length is 14 residues. The CDR3: CASSWDSGAETQYF. The CDR3 DNA sequence: TGTGCCAGCAGCTGGGACTCCGGGGCAGAGACCCAGTACTTC.

V is TRBV6-5 and J is TRBJ1-1; D not resolved. Germline CDR1 reads MNHEY; CDR2 reads SVGAGI. The V and J ends lost 1 base and 5 bases respectively, with 17 bases between them. The CDR3 consists of 16 residues. CDR3 nucleotides: TGTGCCAGCAGTTACTACGGGCGCGGGCGCCGAACTGAAGCTTTCTTT. Translated, it gives CASSYYGRGRRTEAFF.

The chain links TRBV18 to TRBJ1-5; D is uncertain. This CDR3 is 15 amino acids long. The germline gives CDR1 KGHSH, CDR2 LQKENI. The V end was cut by 2 bases, the J end by 0 bases, with 8 bases between. The CDR3 coding sequence is TGTGCCAGCTCACCAAGCGGAAATAGCAATCAGCCCCAGCATTTT. Its protein is CASSPSGNSNQPQHF. The full variable domain, its missing parts supplied by reference TRBV18 and TRBJ1-5, is NAGVMQNPRHLVRRRGQEARLRCSPMKGHSHVYWYRQLPEEGLKFMVYLQKENIIDESGMPKERFSAEFPKEGPSILRIQQVVRGDSAAYFCASSPSGNSNQPQHFGDGTRLSIL.

This sequence joins TRBV15 and TRBJ2-1, with 8 positions matching TRBD2. The V segment lost 0 bases and the J segment 6 bases; nucleotides outside the gene matches: 7. Germline values: CDR1 LNHNV, CDR2 YYDKDF (reference sequence). This CDR3 is 16 amino acids long. Written as DNA, the CDR3 is TGTGCCACCAGCAGAGACGGCCTAGCGGGTTTCAATGAGCAGTTCTTC. This encodes CATSRDGLAGFNEQFF. Complete variable domain (other parts from reference TRBV15 and TRBJ2-1): DAMVIQNPRYQVTQFGKPVTLSCSQTLNHNVMYWYQQKSSQAPKLLFHYYDKDFNNEADTPDNFQSRRPNTSFCFLDIRSPGLGDTAMYLCATSRDGLAGFNEQFFGPGTRLTVL.

About this clone: A junction boundary mismatches the germline segment, possibly from a read error. The J gene is TRBJ2-3, the V gene TRBV7-7, with 9 bases matching TRBD1. The CDR3 is 15 residues long. The germline V gene encodes CDR1 SSHAT and CDR2 FNYEAQ (reference sequence). The CDR3 region has the DNA TGTGCTAGCAGCTACAGGGGGCTTGGAACAGATACGCAGTATTTT. Protein sequence: CASSYRGLGTDTQYF.

This clone occurred a few times. J is TRBJ2-1 and V is TRBV2; 8 bases fit TRBD1. Per germline, CDR1 SNHLY and CDR2 FYNNEI. The CDR3 contains 15 residues. Trimming removed 7 bases from V and 8 bases from J; junction bases left unmatched: 13. CDR3 nucleotide sequence: TGTGCCAGCAATCCGACAGGGGTCCGCCGCGATGAGCAGTTCTTC. As protein: CASNPTGVRRDEQFF.

The CDR3 here is CASSVVGTGVTGELFF. As DNA, the CDR3 is TGTGCCAGCAGCGTAGTCGGGACAGGGGTTACCGGGGAGCTGTTTTTT. This sequence joins TRBV9 and TRBJ2-2; 10 positions agree with TRBD1. With 0 bases clipped from V and 5 bases from J, the junction kept 4 bases outside the gene matches. Germline CDR1 SGDLS, CDR2 YYNGEE. This CDR3 is 16 amino acids long.

The chain is built from TRBV19 and TRBJ2-3; 8 bases match TRBD2. Germline CDR1 and CDR2: LNHDA and SQIVND (reference sequence). CDR3 length equals 15 residues. J lost 5 bases, V lost 3 bases, and 7 bases had no gene match. CDR3 loop: CASSIGAGGGDTQYF. CDR3 in DNA: TGTGCCAGTAGTATTGGGGCGGGGGGAGGAGATACGCAGTATTTT.

This chain joins TRBV4-1 and TRBJ2-7; 9 bases align to TRBD2. J was trimmed by 3 bases and V by 1 base; bases with no gene match: 4. There are 15 residues in the CDR3. CDR1 and CDR2 (germline): MGHRA, YSYEKL. Here the CDR3 DNA reads TGCGCCAGCAGCCAAGCGTCTAGCGGGGTCTACGAGCAGTACTTC. It translates to CASSQASSGVYEQYF.

The chain joins TRBV9 to TRBJ2-5, with 12 bases matching TRBD2. CDR1 and CDR2 from the germline V gene are SGDLS and YYNGEE. This CDR3 is 18 amino acids long. The V and J ends lost 0 bases and 5 bases, in that order; junction bases with no gene match: 11. As DNA, the CDR3 is TGTGCCAGCAGCGTAGGGAAGGCTAGCGGGGGGGCGAGGGAGACCCAGTACTTC. The encoded protein is CASSVGKASGGARETQYF.